The 24 T cell receptor beta chains below were found in one sample sequenced in a study of T-cell reconstitution after alpha-beta-depleted transplantation in children. TCRbeta library construction was performed incorporating unique molecular identifiers. MiXCR was run by TCRdb on the PCR reads, yielding one entry per CDR3 protein. The table has hundreds of thousands of distinct CDR3 sequences, approximately 12% seen once. The sequences come from PBMCs, mostly from graft donor cells, collected 360 days after TCRalphabeta/CD19-depleted stem cell transplant. The receptors were gathered from a male patient younger than 18 who had a stem cell transplant for acute myeloid leukemia, so the T cells may come from the graft donor.

The rearrangement links TRBV4-3 to TRBJ2-1, with D perhaps matching TRBD2 (5 bases). The CDR3 covers 15 residues. Deletions cut 4 bases from V and 8 bases from J, with 18 bases between. Germline CDR1 and CDR2: LGHNA and YSLEER. The CDR3 spells CASSLAEASFDEQFF. CDR3 DNA sequence: TGCGCCAGCAGCCTGGCGGAGGCTAGTTTCGATGAGCAGTTCTTC.

This clonotype was counted a few times. The chain combines TRBV29-1 with TRBJ2-7, with D maybe TRBD1 (5 bases). Looked up from germline, CDR1 is SQVTM and CDR2 is ANQGSEA. V was trimmed by 6 bases and J by 4 bases, leaving 10 bases between them. CDR3 size: 11 residues. CDR3 region: CSVKTEYEQYF. The DNA of the CDR3 is TGCAGCGTAAAGACAGAATACGAGCAGTACTTC.

This chain links TRBV6-5 with TRBJ1-1; 10 nucleotides align to TRBD1. With V trimmed by 0 bases and J by 2 bases, 9 bases remained unmatched. The CDR3 extends over 18 amino acids. In germline, CDR1 is MNHEY, CDR2 SVGAGI. The CDR3 reads CASSYSNRDRGLNTEAFF. CDR3 DNA sequence: TGTGCCAGCAGTTACTCGAACCGGGACAGGGGTTTAAACACTGAAGCTTTCTTT.

The chain joins TRBV5-1 to TRBJ1-2, with TRBD1 as a possible D gene (5 bases). Deletions cut 4 bases from V and 6 bases from J, with 16 bases between. The CDR3 sequence is 14 residues long. Per germline, CDR1 SGHRS and CDR2 YFSETQ. CDR3 sequence: CASSEGVWGHGYTF. CDR3 nucleotide sequence: TGCGCCAGCAGCGAAGGGGTATGGGGCCATGGCTACACCTTC.

This clonotype was picked up many times. V usage is TRBV28 and J usage is TRBJ1-5; tentatively, D is TRBD1 (5 bases). The germline CDR1 and CDR2 sequences are MDHEN and SYDVKM. V was cut by 1 base and J by 0 bases, with 7 bases left in between. The CDR3 length is 15 residues. The CDR3 sequence: CASSLLGGSNQPQHF. CDR3 nucleotides: TGTGCCAGCAGTTTATTGGGGGGTAGCAATCAGCCCCAGCATTTT.

This clonotype was observed many times. The chain carries TRBV11-2 and TRBJ2-2; D call uncertain. Germline V gives CDR1 SGHAT, CDR2 FQNNGV. There are 16 residues in the CDR3. Trimming cost V 2 bases and J 4 bases, with 14 bases left between them. The CDR3 reads CASSLIGPWTTGELFF. CDR3 coding DNA: TGTGCCAGCAGCTTAATCGGACCGTGGACCACCGGGGAGCTGTTTTTT. Full variable domain (outside the CDR3, taken from reference TRBV11-2 and TRBJ2-2): EAGVAQSPRYKIIEKRQSVAFWCNPISGHATLYWYQQILGQGPKLLIQFQNNGVVDDSQLPKDRFSAERLKGVDSTLKIQPAKLEDSAVYLCASSLIGPWTTGELFFGEGSRLTVL.

The table lists this clonotype with many counts. The chain joins TRBV21-1 to TRBJ1-3; the table assigns TRBD1, which was not confirmed against the DNA. TRBV21-1 is termed a pseudogene. This CDR3 is 17 amino acids long. CDR3 region: CASSTRQEETLGNTIYF. In nucleotides, the CDR3 is TGTGCCAGCAGCACCCGACAGGAAGAAACCCTTGGAAACACCATATATTTT.

This clonotype was counted ten times or more. The rearrangement joins TRBV27 to TRBJ2-1, with 11 bases identical to TRBD2. Trimming removed 2 bases from V and 5 bases from J; junction bases left unmatched: 8. The CDR3 totals 17 residues. The germline gives CDR1 MNHEY, CDR2 SMNVEV (reference sequence). This CDR3 reads CASSLTAPGLADNEQFF. The CDR3 DNA reads as TGTGCCAGCAGTTTAACTGCCCCGGGACTAGCGGACAATGAGCAGTTCTTC.

Only a few counts were recorded for this clonotype. The chain has TRBV12-3 or TRBV12-4 and TRBJ2-4, with TRBD2 matching over 15 bases. The trim removed 6 bases at V and 8 bases at J, leaving 8 bases unmatched. CDR3 length: 16 residues. The CDR3 DNA reads as TGTGCCAGCAGCCCCCGGACTAGCGGGAGGGGAGACATTCAGTACTTC. It specifies CASSPRTSGRGDIQYF.

Points on this clonotype: The CDR3 does not end in the conserved phenylalanine or tryptophan, so this is likely a read error. The chain links TRBV12-3 or TRBV12-4 to TRBJ2-1; no clear D. The V end was cut by 3 bases, the J end by 4 bases, with 10 bases between. This CDR3 is built from 14 residues. CDR3 coding DNA: TGTGCCAGCAGTTTTGAATCACTTTACAATGAGCAGTTCTAC. Amino acid sequence: CASSFESLYNEQFY.

The table lists this clonotype with many counts. The rearrangement links TRBV29-1 to TRBJ2-1, with D unclear. Trimming pared 2 bases from V and 1 base from J, leaving 6 bases between. Germline CDR1 is SQVTM and CDR2 is ANQGSEA. This CDR3 comprises 13 residues. The CDR3 sequence: CSVEPASYNEQFF. In nucleotides, the CDR3 is TGCAGCGTTGAACCAGCGTCCTACAATGAGCAGTTCTTC.

In its sample, this clonotype was seen many times. The rearrangement uses TRBV29-1 and TRBJ2-2; a weak D match, TRBD1 (5 bases). The CDR3 has 13 amino acids. Germline loops: CDR1 SQVTM, CDR2 ANQGSEA. V gave up 8 bases and J gave up 1 base, with 11 bases separating them. The CDR3 nucleotides are TGCAGCACGTACAGGAGGAACACCGGGGAGCTGTTTTTT. As protein: CSTYRRNTGELFF.

CDR3 coding DNA: TGTGCCAGCAGTTTATATGGGGAGGGGAACACTGAAGCTTTCTTT. It is translated as CASSLYGEGNTEAFF. The chain combines TRBV27 with TRBJ1-1; D unresolved. Per the germline V gene, CDR1 is MNHEY and CDR2 is SMNVEV (reference sequence). The CDR3 consists of 15 residues. Trimming took 1 base from V and 1 from J, leaving 10 bases between them.

There are a few counts of this clonotype. V is TRBV28 and J is TRBJ2-7, with D possibly TRBD2 on 5 matching bases. V lost 3 bases and J 3 bases, leaving 18 bases between the germline ends. The CDR3 runs to 16 residues. In germline, CDR1 is MDHEN, CDR2 SYDVKM. The CDR3 protein is CASSFPPGDSRYEQYF. As DNA, the CDR3 is TGTGCCAGCAGTTTCCCCCCCGGGGATTCGCGCTACGAGCAGTACTTC.

The CDR3 DNA sequence: TGTGCCAGCAGTTACCTAATAGGACTAGCGGGAAATGAGCAGTTCTTC. Residues: CASSYLIGLAGNEQFF. This chain links TRBV6-5 with TRBJ2-1; 12 nucleotides align to TRBD2. The CDR3 spans 16 residues. CDR1 and CDR2 from the germline V gene are MNHEY and SVGAGI. The junction had 6 bases not matched to a gene; V was cut back by 2 bases and J by 7 bases.

The rearrangement uses TRBV27 and TRBJ2-3, with a possible D match to TRBD2 (6 bases). This CDR3 has 14 residues. Germline V gives CDR1 MNHEY, CDR2 SMNVEV (reference sequence). The V end was cut by 8 bases, the J end by 3 bases, with 15 bases between. This CDR3 is CASPGTFETDTQYF. The CDR3 nucleotides read TGTGCCAGCCCCGGGACTTTCGAAACAGATACGCAGTATTTT.

The table lists this clonotype with many counts. This chain connects TRBV29-1 to TRBJ2-5; D gene uncertain. Germline CDR1 and CDR2: SQVTM and ANQGSEA. V was cut by 1 base and J by 5 bases, with 8 bases left in between. This CDR3 has 12 residues. The CDR3: CSVEGWFETQYF. CDR3 coding DNA: TGCAGCGTTGAAGGGTGGTTTGAGACCCAGTACTTC.

This rearrangement joins TRBV28 to TRBJ2-7, with 12 bases that match TRBD2. The V gene's germline CDR1 is MDHEN and CDR2 SYDVKM. The junction had 11 bases not matched to a gene; V was cut back by 5 bases and J by 3 bases. The CDR3 runs 17 residues. The CDR3 DNA is TGTGCCAGCAGTCCCGGACTAGCGGGAAGCAAAAACTACGAGCAGTACTTC. Encoded protein: CASSPGLAGSKNYEQYF.

This sequence joins TRBV28 and TRBJ2-2, with a weak D call TRBD1 (6 bases). The CDR3 length is 15 residues. V was cut by 8 bases and J by 2 bases, with 15 bases left in between. In germline, CDR1 is MDHEN, CDR2 SYDVKM. CDR3 protein: CASYRLQGNTGELFF. DNA of the CDR3: TGTGCCAGCTACCGCCTACAGGGTAACACCGGGGAGCTGTTTTTT.

This clonotype has just a few counts. The chain uses TRBV29-1 and TRBJ2-3; 13 bases align to TRBD2. V shed 5 bases and J 4 bases; nucleotides not matched to a gene: 12. The CDR3 runs 17 residues. Per germline, CDR1 SQVTM and CDR2 ANQGSEA. The CDR3 DNA reads TGCAGCGTTCCTCCGAGGACTAGCGGGAGAGAGGCAGATACGCAGTATTTT. Translating it yields CSVPPRTSGREADTQYF.

This clonotype appeared many times. V is TRBV4-2 and J is TRBJ2-7; 12 bases fit TRBD2. The CDR3 extends over 14 amino acids. CDR1 and CDR2 (germline): LGHNA, YNFKEQ. Unmatched junction bases numbered 1, after V lost 1 base and J lost 6 bases. CDR3 protein: CASSQGLAGAEQYF. CDR3 bases: TGTGCCAGCAGCCAAGGACTAGCGGGAGCCGAGCAGTACTTC.

V is TRBV4-1 and J is TRBJ1-2; TRBD1 matches 8 bases. Unmatched junction bases numbered 5, after V lost 0 bases and J lost 2 bases. Germline V gene lookup returns CDR1 MGHRA and CDR2 YSYEKL. This CDR3 spans 16 amino acids. CDR3 region: CASSQEMTGANYGYTF. The CDR3 DNA reads as TGCGCCAGCAGCCAAGAGATGACAGGGGCGAACTATGGCTACACCTTC.

This clonotype came up a few times. The DNA of the CDR3 is TGCAGTGCTAGACCCGGGACTATCTTCGGCGAGCAGTACTTC. This sequence encodes CSARPGTIFGEQYF. This chain connects TRBV20-1 to TRBJ2-7; 7 nucleotides match TRBD2. The CDR3 consists of 14 residues. V shed 2 bases, J shed 6 bases, and the junction held 10 bases outside the gene matches. Germline CDR1 DFQATT, CDR2 SNEGSKA (reference sequence).

This clonotype has more than one count but fewer than ten. The V and J genes are TRBV11-2 and TRBJ2-2; TRBD2 matches 16 bases. Germline-derived CDR1 and CDR2 are SGHAT and FQNNGV. This CDR3 has 18 amino acids. V lost 1 base, J lost 7 bases, and 6 bases stayed unmatched. The CDR3, as DNA: TGTGCCAGCAGCTTAGTTGGGACTAGCGGGAGGGCCGTCGGGGAGCTGTTTTTT. Its protein product is CASSLVGTSGRAVGELFF.